The clone carrying this TCR beta chain occurred many times. The antigen remains unidentified. The data were obtained in a study of T-cell memory formation after mild COVID-19. Whole-study context: The TCR clusters were mostly specific to one donor. Overall study results and limits: A balance of CD4 and CD8 characterized clones contracting day 15 to 85, whereas later expanders leaned CD4+.

V was pared by 4 bases and J by 5 bases, with 6 bases of the junction left unmatched. Germline values: CDR1 LGHNA, CDR2 YNFKEQ. The CDR3 has 15 residues. TCRdb analysed the 5' RACE reads with MiXCR anew, one entry per CDR3 protein. Of some 150,000 distinct CDR3 sequences listed, 11% to 15% are singletons. The genes are TRBV4-2 and TRBJ2-1, with 9 bases fitting TRBD2. The sample comprised PBMCs or a T cell subset sorted from them (not recorded which). The receptor's source is an adult woman who had mild COVID-19 (a few samples of this study predate the infection). Cell type and time point are not known. CDR3 in amino acids: CASSPGLAEHNEQFF. CDR3 DNA: TGTGCCAGCAGCCCGGGACTAGCAGAACACAATGAGCAGTTCTTC.